The 8 T cell receptor beta chains given below trace back to one sample, sequenced in a study of CD8 T cells in ankylosing spondylitis. No cognate antigen is known for these TCRs. Notes on the study in general: A TCR beta motif of roughly 8 highly homologous variants seemed to mark ankylosing spondylitis blood.

MiXCR, run by TCRdb on the 5' RACE reads, gives a single entry per CDR3 protein. The sample yields around 100,000 distinct CDR3 sequences, about 8.1% seen once. Sequencing was carried out using blood, either unsorted or a sorted T cell fraction (not recorded which). Receptors originate from a male donor with ankylosing spondylitis.

This clonotype showed up many times. The V gene is TRBV12-3 or TRBV12-4, the J gene TRBJ2-1; D is undetermined. V lost 7 bases and J 0 bases, leaving 10 bases between the germline ends. The CDR3 totals 14 residues. The CDR3: CASTPTGSYNEQFF. The CDR3 DNA reads as TGTGCCAGCACACCGACTGGCTCCTACAATGAGCAGTTCTTC.

This clonotype has more than one count but fewer than ten. V and J are TRBV20-1 and TRBJ1-5; D perhaps matches TRBD1 (5 bases). The CDR3 has 19 amino acids. CDR1 and CDR2 (germline): DFQATT, SNEGSKA (reference sequence). Trimming left V 7 bases short and J 1 base short, with 29 bases between. The CDR3, as DNA: TGCAGTGTTCCAACGGGGGGGTCTTGGGGGTATATAAGCAATCAGCCCCAGCATTTT. Translating gives CSVPTGGSWGYISNQPQHF.

This clonotype was picked up many times. The chain is built from TRBV27 and TRBJ2-7; D is possibly TRBD1 or TRBD2 (7 bases each). The CDR3 extends over 14 amino acids. The V gene's germline CDR1 is MNHEY and CDR2 SMNVEV (reference sequence). Trimming stripped 2 bases from V and 5 bases from J, with 13 bases between. CDR3 nucleotides: TGTGCCAGCAGTTTAATGGGGAGGGGGCACGAGCAGTACTTC. It encodes CASSLMGRGHEQYF.

This clonotype has at least ten counts. The V call is TRBV29-1, the J call TRBJ2-7, with 13 bases lining up with TRBD2. The CDR3 covers 19 residues. V lost 6 bases and J lost 2; bases outside the gene matches: 19. Per germline, CDR1 SQVTM and CDR2 ANQGSEA. The CDR3 DNA is TGCAGCGTCCGAGGAGGGGGACTAGCGGGAATCCCTTCCACCTACGAGCAGTACTTC. Amino acid sequence: CSVRGGGLAGIPSTYEQYF.

The chain links TRBV13 to TRBJ2-7; 7 positions match TRBD2. Germline CDR1 is PRHDT and CDR2 is FYEKMQ (reference sequence). Trimming removed 0 bases from V and 3 bases from J; junction bases left unmatched: 5. The CDR3 covers 15 residues. CDR3 sequence (DNA): TGTGCCAGCAGCTTAGGTCTAGCGGACGGCTACGAGCAGTACTTC. It encodes CASSLGLADGYEQYF.

This clonotype was seen many times. This chain joins TRBV12-3 or TRBV12-4 and TRBJ2-7; D is ambiguous. V lost 0 bases, J lost 0 bases, and 9 bases lay in between. The CDR3 is 15 residues long. CDR3 DNA: TGTGCCAGCAGTTTAGCCCCGGGCTTCTCCTACGAGCAGTACGTC. Its protein product is CASSLAPGFSYEQYV.

The gene calls are TRBV11-2 and TRBJ2-7, with D hard to call. The V end lost 1 base, the J end lost 2 bases, and 6 bases lay between the germline ends. The CDR3 consists of 13 residues. Germline loops: CDR1 SGHAT, CDR2 FQNNGV. The CDR3 loop reads CASSLAPAYEQYF. The CDR3 DNA sequence: TGTGCCAGCAGCTTAGCCCCGGCCTACGAGCAGTACTTC.

This clonotype was recorded many times. DNA for the CDR3: TGCAGCGTTGAAGCCCTCAGAGGACAGGGTTACAATGAGCAGTTCTTC. Amino acids: CSVEALRGQGYNEQFF. The rearrangement uses TRBV29-1 and TRBJ2-1, with 8 bases matching TRBD1. This CDR3 comprises 16 residues. After removal of 1 base from V and 4 bases from J, the junction contained 9 bases not matched to a gene. CDR1 and CDR2 from the germline V gene are SQVTM and ANQGSEA.